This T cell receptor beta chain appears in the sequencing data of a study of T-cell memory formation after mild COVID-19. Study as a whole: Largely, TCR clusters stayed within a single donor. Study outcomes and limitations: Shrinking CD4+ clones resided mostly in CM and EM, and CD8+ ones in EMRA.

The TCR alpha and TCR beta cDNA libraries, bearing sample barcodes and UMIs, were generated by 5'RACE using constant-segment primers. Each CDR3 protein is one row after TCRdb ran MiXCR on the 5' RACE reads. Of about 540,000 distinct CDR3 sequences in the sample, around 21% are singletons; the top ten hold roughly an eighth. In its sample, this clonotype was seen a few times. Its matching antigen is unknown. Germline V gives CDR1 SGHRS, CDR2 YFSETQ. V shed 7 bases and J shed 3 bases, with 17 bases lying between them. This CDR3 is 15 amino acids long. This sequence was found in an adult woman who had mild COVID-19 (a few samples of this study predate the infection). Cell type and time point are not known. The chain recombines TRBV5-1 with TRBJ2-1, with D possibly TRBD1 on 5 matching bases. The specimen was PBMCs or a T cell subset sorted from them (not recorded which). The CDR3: CASRSSQGYYNEQFF. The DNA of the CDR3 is TGCGCCAGCCGTTCTTCCCAGGGTTACTACAATGAGCAGTTCTTC. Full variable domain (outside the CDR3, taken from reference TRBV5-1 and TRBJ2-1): KAGVTQTPRYLIKTRGQQVTLSCSPISGHRSVSWYQQTPGQGLQFLFEYFSETQRNKGNFPGRFSGRQFSNSRSEMNVSTLELGDSALYLCASRSSQGYYNEQFFGPGTRLTVL.